The rows below give T cell receptor beta chains drawn from one sample of a study of CD8+ T cells in alopecia areata. TCRdb keeps only in-frame clones here, not all; method: immunoSEQ multiplex PCR. The repertoire holds more than 95,000 clones, with roughly 63% as singletons. This specimen was CD8+ T cells sorted from blood, taken at week 4, from a patient treated with tofacitinib. All receptors derive from a human donor with alopecia areata. CDR3s include the opening cysteine and the closing phenylalanine or tryptophan. The order of the fields is V gene, D gene, CDR3 length, clone size, J gene, CDR3 DNA, CDR3 protein. A D gene is named only where the DNA matches it firmly. Rows give clone size only sometimes, using once, few, many, or a class for an expanded clone.

>TRBV30|-|15|-|TRBJ1-2
TGTGCCTGGATTGGGGCAGGGAAGGGGATCTATGGCTACACCTTC
CAWIGAGKGIYGYTF
>TRBV29-1|TRBD1|14|few|TRBJ2-3
TGCAGCGTTGGCGACAGGGGGCTCACAGATACGCAGTATTTT
CSVGDRGLTDTQYF
>TRBV27|TRBD1|13|-|TRBJ1-5
TGTGCCAGCAGGACAGGGGGCCAACAGCCCCAGCATTTT
CASRTGGQQPQHF
>TRBV29-1|-|11|-|TRBJ2-1
TGCAGCGTTGAAGTTTTCGTGACCGCTCTCTTC
CSVEVFVTALF
>TRBV29-1|-|12|-|TRBJ2-7
TGCAGCGTTCTGACGGACTCCTACGAGCAGTACTTC
CSVLTDSYEQYF
>TRBV27|-|15|-|TRBJ1-2
TGTGCCAGCAGTTTCCGGGACGCCCCCCAGGGTGGCTACACCTTC
CASSFRDAPQGGYTF
>TRBV7-9|TRBD1|14|-|TRBJ2-2
TGTGCCAGCAGCCTGGGACAGGGTAACGGGGAGCTGTTTTTT
CASSLGQGNGELFF
>TRBV29-1|-|11|-|TRBJ2-7
TGCAGCGCCCGAGGGTCCTACGAGCAGTACTTC
CSARGSYEQYF
>TRBV7-9|TRBD2|13|-|TRBJ2-7
TGTGCCAGTAGCGGGGGCCTCTCCTACGAGCAGTACTTC
CASSGGLSYEQYF
>TRBV30|-|13|-|TRBJ1-2
TGTGCCTGCCCCCCTCCAGTCGGCTATGGCTACACCTTC
CACPPPVGYGYTF
>TRBV30|-|16|-|TRBJ1-5
TGTGCCTGGAGTCACCTGGGACGGGAGTACAATCAGCCCCAGCATTTT
CAWSHLGREYNQPQHF
>TRBV13|-|11|-|TRBJ1-1
TGTGCCAGCAGTTTGAACACTGAAGCTTTCTTT
CASSLNTEAFF
>TRBV29-1|TRBD1|12|-|TRBJ1-1
TGCAGCGGCCGCGTACAGGGGACTGAAGCTTTCTTT
CSGRVQGTEAFF
>TRBV30|-|16|-|TRBJ2-5
TGTGCCTGGAGTGTAGGGATCTGGGGGGTTGGAGAGACCCAGTACTTC
CAWSVGIWGVGETQYF
>TRBV5-1|TRBD1|14|-|TRBJ2-7
TGCGCCAGCAGCTTGGTGAGGACAGGGCTCGAGCAGTACTTC
CASSLVRTGLEQYF
>TRBV13|-|14|few|TRBJ2-2
TGTGCCAGCAGCTTAGGGGGTCAGACCGGGGAGCTGTTTTTT
CASSLGGQTGELFF
>TRBV7-2|TRBD1|14|once|TRBJ2-3
TGTGCCAGCACCGCCGGGACAGGGGGAATCCCGCAGTATTTT
CASTAGTGGIPQYF
>TRBV30|-|11|-|TRBJ2-7
TGTGCCTGGACTAACGCTTACGAGCAGTACTTC
CAWTNAYEQYF
>TRBV27|TRBD1|15|-|TRBJ1-2
TGTGCCAGCAGTTTATCACAGGGGGCCGTCTATGGCTACACCTTC
CASSLSQGAVYGYTF
>TRBV11-2|-|11|-|TRBJ2-7
TGTGCCAGCAGCTCTTCCTACGAGCAGTACTTC
CASSSSYEQYF
>TRBV19|-|13|-|TRBJ2-1
TGTGCCAGCTCAGACAGGATCTACAATGAGCAGTTCTTC
CASSDRIYNEQFF
>TRBV7-9|-|14|-|TRBJ1-2
TGTGCCAGCAGCTTAATCGAGGAGAACTATGGCTACACCTTC
CASSLIEENYGYTF
>TRBV7-9|-|13|-|TRBJ2-3
TGTGCCAGCAGCCCTCGTGAGGTAGATACGCAGTATTTT
CASSPREVDTQYF
>TRBV27|-|14|-|TRBJ1-2
TGTGCCAGCAGTTTGGTGGGAGGCAACTATGGCTACACCTTC
CASSLVGGNYGYTF
>TRBV4-1|-|13|-|TRBJ1-1
TGCGCCAGCAGCCAAGATCCCGACACTGAAGCTTTCTTT
CASSQDPDTEAFF
>TRBV29-1|TRBD1|13|-|TRBJ1-2
TGCAGCGCCCCGGGACAGGGAGACTATGGCTACACCTTC
CSAPGQGDYGYTF
>TRBV29-1|-|12|-|TRBJ1-2
TGCAGCGTTGAAGGGGGAGACTATGGCTACACCTTC
CSVEGGDYGYTF
>TRBV7-2|-|15|-|TRBJ2-1
TGTGCCAGCAGCTTTCTAGCGCTCAGGTACAATGAGCAGTTCTTC
CASSFLALRYNEQFF
>TRBV29-1|-|15|-|TRBJ2-7
TGCAGCGTGGAAACAGGGGGGGGACAGACCTACGAGCAGTACTTC
CSVETGGGQTYEQYF
>TRBV29-1|-|17|-|TRBJ2-1
TGCAGCGTTGACACTCCCTCACAGGGGGGGGTTTACAATGAGCAGTTCTTC
CSVDTPSQGGVYNEQFF
>TRBV13|TRBD1|15|few|TRBJ1-2
TGTGCCAGCTCCGCCCGCGGACAGGGTAACTATGGCTACACCTTC
CASSARGQGNYGYTF
>TRBV6-1|-|15|few|TRBJ2-5
TGTGCCAGCAGTGAAGCGCTGGTCAGGGCCGAGACCCAGTACTTC
CASSEALVRAETQYF
>TRBV9|-|14|few|TRBJ2-1
TGTGCCAGCAGCCCCGACGTTTTTTCCAATGAGCAGTTCTTC
CASSPDVFSNEQFF
>TRBV13|-|13|-|TRBJ1-2
TGTGCCAGCAGTCCCGACAGGATCTATGGCTACACCTTC
CASSPDRIYGYTF
>TRBV29-1|-|13|few|TRBJ1-2
TGCAGCGCCGGCCCCCAGGGTAACTATGGCTACACCTTC
CSAGPQGNYGYTF
>TRBV6-5|-|15|-|TRBJ2-7
TGTGCCAGCAGTTACTCGGGATCCGTCACCTACGAGCAGTACTTC
CASSYSGSVTYEQYF
>TRBV6-5|TRBD1|13|-|TRBJ1-2
TGTGCCAGCAGCTCAGGACAGGGACACGGCTACACCTTC
CASSSGQGHGYTF
>TRBV6-5|-|11|-|TRBJ1-2
TGTGCCAGCGGTCAGGGGAATGGCTACACCTTC
CASGQGNGYTF
>TRBV29-1|-|15|-|TRBJ1-1
TGCAGCGTTGAAGATCTAACGCAGGGGAACACTGAAGCTTTCTTT
CSVEDLTQGNTEAFF
>TRBV15|-|15|-|TRBJ1-1
TGTGCCACCAGCCCAACCGCGAGGGAAAACACTGAAGCTTTCTTT
CATSPTARENTEAFF
>TRBV30|-|15|-|TRBJ1-2
TGTGCCTGGAGTGTAATCCCAGAAGATAGCTATGGCTACACCTTC
CAWSVIPEDSYGYTF
>TRBV30|-|13|once|TRBJ1-4
TGTGCCTGGGGGGGAGGGATCAGTGAAAAACTGTTTTTT
CAWGGGISEKLFF
>TRBV30|TRBD1|14|few|TRBJ1-2
TGTGCCTGGTTCGCCGGGACAGGGTATCCTGGCTACACCTTC
CAWFAGTGYPGYTF
>TRBV28|-|15|-|TRBJ2-1
TGTGCCAGCCACGGACCACTCCACCTTCCAAATGGGCAGTTCTTC
CASHGPLHLPNGQFF
>TRBV7-2|-|13|-|TRBJ2-3
TGTGCCAGCAGCTTAGCCCTAGCAGATACGCAGTATTTT
CASSLALADTQYF
>TRBV29-1|TRBD1|14|-|TRBJ2-5
TGCAGCGTTGAACCCCCGGGACAGGGGGAGACCCAGTACTTC
CSVEPPGQGETQYF
>TRBV9|-|15|once|TRBJ1-2
TGTGCCAGCAGCTCCCGCGGCGCGGCCGGTCGCGGCTACACCTTC
CASSSRGAAGRGYTF
>TRBV7-8|-|12|few|TRBJ2-7
TGTGCCAGCAGCTCGAGTCCTTACGAGCAGTACTTC
CASSSSPYEQYF